This TCR beta chain was sequenced in a study of blood T cell repertoires in COVID-19 (dated by TCRdb to 2018 to 2021). Turning to the overall study: Samples from collaborators originated in the United States, Italy and Spain and spanned both the acute and convalescent phases of COVID-19. The material from the prospective study consisted of cDNA or gDNA derived from T cells, B-cell-depleted T cells, or PBMCs. Subjects who had been exposed to COVID-19, were actively infected with it, or had recovered from it provided the deeply sampled blood TCRbeta repertoires that made up the dataset. The repertoires were released in a freely available public database intended as a resource for research on the immune response to SARS-CoV-2. The samples were drawn from the first 160 participants of the ongoing ImmuneRACE study and from under 1,500 subjects provided by 6 global collaborators. The sample metadata nearly always contained a de-identified subject ID, COVID-19 status, age in years and sex. Where available, HLA class I and class II types were taken from metadata supplied by the sample provider and were not determined by assay-based typing. Findings and caveats that apply to the study as a whole: Clinical and demographic metadata were provided uncurated, with the amount varying by source and participant.

The immunoSEQ Assay, a bias-controlled multiplex PCR, was used to amplify TCRbeta CDR3 regions from genomic DNA. As for the authors' bioinformatics: Within the assay, amplification of reference gene primers was used to estimate how many nucleated cells each sample contained. To quantify the absolute abundance of each unique TCRbeta CDR3 rearrangement, sequence reads were collapsed and filtered. For each sample, productive Simpson clonality was calculated by taking the square root of Simpson's diversity index across productive rearrangements. As stored in TCRdb, this immuneACCESS dataset retains in-frame rearrangements with V and J assigned. A fraction of the clones does not appear; measured against another copy, unresolved V genes explain less than half of the discrepancy, and the remainder lacks a known reason. V and J calls and clone size follow that table, whereas D and trimming were derived from the DNA. This sample gives about 150,000 clones in total; over 75% of them show up just once. Approximately 2.8% of the sample rests with the top ten.

Each collaborating institution followed its own protocols to collect whole blood in K2EDTA tubes. Collaborator samples were shipped for TCRbeta analysis as frozen whole blood, isolated PBMCs, or DNA extracted from either sample type. As for this clone: What this receptor recognizes is not known. The sample holds no much larger clone one base away, and base qualities are not on file.

The receptor comes from a woman aged 60-70 years with active COVID-19. Sequencing was done on a sample of peripheral blood.

The bases are TGTGCCAGCAGCTCAACAGGGGCGTCCAAGTACGAGCAGTACTTC. Its protein product is CASSSTGASKYEQYF. The sequence is built from TRBV7-9 and TRBJ2-7, with TRBD1 matching 7 junction bases. The germline V gene (reference sequence) sets CDR1 to SEHNR and CDR2 to FQNEAQ. The CDR3, cysteine through phenylalanine, is 15 amino acids long. This entry keeps only the CDR3 DNA: 45 bases, framed from base 1. Trimming leaves V shorter by 4 bases and J shorter by 4 bases, with the junction holding 10 bases beyond the gene matches.